The entry below gives a single T cell receptor (beta chain) sequence along with its context. Antigen: not known. These data originate in a study of human versus mouse CDR3 diversity and MHC coevolution. Turning to the study itself: Each sample yielded roughly 5.5 x 10^6 to 1.7 x 10^7 valid reads. Study observations and caveats: Human CDR3s averaged more deletions and insertions than mouse CDR3s.

The ends were cut back, 4 bases at V and 3 bases at J, with 7 bases in the middle. The length of the CDR3 is 12 residues. Germline CDR1 reads SGHRS; CDR2 reads YFSETQ. Only in-frame clones appear in the TCRdb table, and some are missing; sequencing was by immunoSEQ multiplex PCR. The sample has tens of thousands of clones, 93% seen once; the top ten hold over 1.3%. The chain uses TRBV5-1 and TRBJ1-2, with no clear D. This clonotype was sampled from a person between 25 and 69 years old in good health. The source material was naive CD4+ T cells from blood. Subset: CD45RO-negative CD62L-positive naive CD4 T cells. The CDR3 sequence: CASSAEYYGYTF. The CDR3 nucleotides are TGCGCCAGCAGCGCGGAGTACTATGGCTACACCTTC. The full variable domain, rest sourced from reference TRBV5-1 and TRBJ1-2, is KAGVTQTPRYLIKTRGQQVTLSCSPISGHRSVSWYQQTPGQGLQFLFEYFSETQRNKGNFPGRFSGRQFSNSRSEMNVSTLELGDSALYLCASSAEYYGYTFGSGTRLTVV.